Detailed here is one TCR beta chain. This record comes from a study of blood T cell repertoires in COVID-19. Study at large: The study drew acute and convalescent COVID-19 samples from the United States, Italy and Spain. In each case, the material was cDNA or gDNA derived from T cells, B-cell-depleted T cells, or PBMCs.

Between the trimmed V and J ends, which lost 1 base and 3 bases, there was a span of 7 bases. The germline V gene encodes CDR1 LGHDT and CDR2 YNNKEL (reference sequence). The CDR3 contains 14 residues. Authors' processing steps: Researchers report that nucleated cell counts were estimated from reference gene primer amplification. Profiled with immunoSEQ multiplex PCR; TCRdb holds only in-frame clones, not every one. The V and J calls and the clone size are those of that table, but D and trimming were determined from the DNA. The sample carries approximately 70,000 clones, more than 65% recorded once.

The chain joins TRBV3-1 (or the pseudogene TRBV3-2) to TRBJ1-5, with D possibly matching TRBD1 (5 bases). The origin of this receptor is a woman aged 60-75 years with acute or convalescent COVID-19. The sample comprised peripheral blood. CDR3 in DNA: TGTGCCAGCAGCCAAGCAGGGATCAATCAGCCCCAGCATTTT. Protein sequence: CASSQAGINQPQHF.